This T cell receptor beta chain emerged from a study of T cell repertoires in cytomegalovirus infection. In the study overall: CMV infection together with matching HLA type was indicated by public TCR beta signatures. Study-wide results and caveats: HLA-C-restricted TCR beta clonotypes specific for CMV led the ex vivo response. There were carriers of CMV plus the relevant HLA, and cumulative public TCR beta family frequency identified them.

This clonotype was counted at least ten times. Its cognate antigen is unknown. Trimming removed 2 bases from V and 2 bases from J; junction bases left unmatched: 3. Germline V lookup: CDR1 SEHNR, CDR2 FQNEAQ (reference sequence). The CDR3 runs 15 residues. From the reads, TCRdb called clonotypes with MiXCR, one entry per CDR3 protein. The table has 70,000 to 75,000 distinct CDR3 sequences, 3.5% to 4% seen once. The clonotype originates from a human donor in good health (CMV status not recorded). Some clones in this sample may be carry-over from other donors' samples. Sequenced material: PBMCs. The chain links TRBV7-9 to TRBJ2-1, with TRBD2 identical over 7 bases. The CDR3 DNA follows: TGTGCCAGCAGCTTAACCGGGACTACCTACAATGAGCAGTTCTTC. Protein sequence: CASSLTGTTYNEQFF.